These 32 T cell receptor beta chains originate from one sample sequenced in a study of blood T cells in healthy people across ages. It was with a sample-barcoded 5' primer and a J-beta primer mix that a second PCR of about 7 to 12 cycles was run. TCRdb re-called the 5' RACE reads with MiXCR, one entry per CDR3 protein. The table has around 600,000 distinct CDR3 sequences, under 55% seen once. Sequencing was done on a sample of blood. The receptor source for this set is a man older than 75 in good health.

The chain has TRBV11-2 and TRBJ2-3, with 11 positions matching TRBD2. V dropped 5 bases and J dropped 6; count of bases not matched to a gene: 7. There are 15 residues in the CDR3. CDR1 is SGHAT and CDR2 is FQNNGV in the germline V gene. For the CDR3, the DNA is TGTGCCAGCAGCCCTTTAGCGGGGGGGCAGGATACGCAGTATTTT. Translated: CASSPLAGGQDTQYF.

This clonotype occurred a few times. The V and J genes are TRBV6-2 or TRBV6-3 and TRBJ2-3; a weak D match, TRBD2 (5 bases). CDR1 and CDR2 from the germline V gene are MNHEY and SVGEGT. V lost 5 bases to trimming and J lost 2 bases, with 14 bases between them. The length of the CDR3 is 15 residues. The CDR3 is CASSQASRPTDTQYF. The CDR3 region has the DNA TGTGCCAGCAGTCAGGCTAGCCGACCCACAGATACGCAGTATTTT.

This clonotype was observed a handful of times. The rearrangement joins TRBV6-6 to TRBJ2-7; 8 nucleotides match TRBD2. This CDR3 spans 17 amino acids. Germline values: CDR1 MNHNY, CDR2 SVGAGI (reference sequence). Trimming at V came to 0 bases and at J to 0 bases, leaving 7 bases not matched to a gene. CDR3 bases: TGTGCCAGCAGTTACTCTGCGGGGGGAACCTACTCCTACGAGCAGTACTTC. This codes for CASSYSAGGTYSYEQYF.

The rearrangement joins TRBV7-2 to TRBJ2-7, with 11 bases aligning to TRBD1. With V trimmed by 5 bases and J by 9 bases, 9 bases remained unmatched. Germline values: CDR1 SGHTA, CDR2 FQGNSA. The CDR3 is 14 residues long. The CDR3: CASSPDRGLYGQYF. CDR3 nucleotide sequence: TGTGCCAGCAGCCCGGACAGGGGGCTGTATGGGCAGTACTTC.

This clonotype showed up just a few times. The CDR3 sequence is CASALGGPYNEQFF. CDR3 nucleotides: TGTGCCAGCGCCCTAGGGGGGCCTTACAATGAGCAGTTCTTC. The chain recombines TRBV27 with TRBJ2-1; either TRBD1 or TRBD2 may fit D (6 bases each). The germline gives CDR1 MNHEY, CDR2 SMNVEV (reference sequence). V was shortened by 8 bases and J by 4 bases, with 15 bases between the two germline ends. The CDR3 totals 14 residues.

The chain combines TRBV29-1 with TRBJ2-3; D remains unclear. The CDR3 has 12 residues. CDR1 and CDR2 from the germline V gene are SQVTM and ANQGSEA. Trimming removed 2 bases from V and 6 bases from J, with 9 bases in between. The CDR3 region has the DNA TGCAGCGTTGAATCATCCCGCGATACGCAGTATTTT. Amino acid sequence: CSVESSRDTQYF.

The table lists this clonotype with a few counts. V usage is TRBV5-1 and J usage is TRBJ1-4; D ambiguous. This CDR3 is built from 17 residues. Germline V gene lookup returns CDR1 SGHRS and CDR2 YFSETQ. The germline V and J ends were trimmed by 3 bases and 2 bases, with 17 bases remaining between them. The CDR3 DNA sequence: TGCGCCAGCAGCTCGGCACAGACAACTGCCACTAATGAAAAACTGTTTTTT. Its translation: CASSSAQTTATNEKLFF. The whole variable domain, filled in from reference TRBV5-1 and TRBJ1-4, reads KAGVTQTPRYLIKTRGQQVTLSCSPISGHRSVSWYQQTPGQGLQFLFEYFSETQRNKGNFPGRFSGRQFSNSRSEMNVSTLELGDSALYLCASSSAQTTATNEKLFFGSGTQLSVL.

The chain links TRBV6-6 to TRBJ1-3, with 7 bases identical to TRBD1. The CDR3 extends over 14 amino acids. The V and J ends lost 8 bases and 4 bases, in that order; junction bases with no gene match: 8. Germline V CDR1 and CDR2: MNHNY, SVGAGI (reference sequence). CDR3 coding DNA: TGTGCCAGCGGGACAGTAATGGCCGGAAACACCATATATTTT. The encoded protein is CASGTVMAGNTIYF.

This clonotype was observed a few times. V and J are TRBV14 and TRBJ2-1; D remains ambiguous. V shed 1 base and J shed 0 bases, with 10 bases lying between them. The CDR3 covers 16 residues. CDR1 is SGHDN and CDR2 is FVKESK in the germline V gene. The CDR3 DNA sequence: TGTGCCAGCAGCCAAGGCTTTAGGAGCTCCTACAATGAGCAGTTCTTC. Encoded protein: CASSQGFRSSYNEQFF.

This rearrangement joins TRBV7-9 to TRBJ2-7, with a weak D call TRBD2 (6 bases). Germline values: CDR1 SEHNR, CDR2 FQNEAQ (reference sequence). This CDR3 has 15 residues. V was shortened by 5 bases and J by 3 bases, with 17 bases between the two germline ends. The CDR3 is CASSQTPTSSYEQYF. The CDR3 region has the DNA TGTGCCAGCAGCCAAACCCCAACTAGCAGCTACGAGCAGTACTTC.

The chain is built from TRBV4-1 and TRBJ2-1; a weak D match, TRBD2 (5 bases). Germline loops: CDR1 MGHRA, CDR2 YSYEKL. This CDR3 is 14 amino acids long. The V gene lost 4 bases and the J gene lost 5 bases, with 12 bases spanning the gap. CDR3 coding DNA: TGCGCCAGCAGCCGGGAGCTTATCAACAATGAGCAGTTCTTC. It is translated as CASSRELINNEQFF.

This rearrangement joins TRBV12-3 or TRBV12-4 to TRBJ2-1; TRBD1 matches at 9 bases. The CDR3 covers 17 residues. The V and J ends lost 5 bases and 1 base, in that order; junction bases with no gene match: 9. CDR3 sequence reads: CASSATSGTGSYNEQFF. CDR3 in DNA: TGTGCCAGCAGTGCCACTTCCGGGACAGGGTCCTACAATGAGCAGTTCTTC.

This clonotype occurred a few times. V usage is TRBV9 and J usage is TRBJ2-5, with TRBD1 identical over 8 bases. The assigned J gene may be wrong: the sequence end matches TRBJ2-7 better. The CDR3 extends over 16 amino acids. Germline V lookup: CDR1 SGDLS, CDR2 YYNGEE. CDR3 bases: TGTGCCAGCAGCGTCGCCGGGGACAGGATTCTCTACGAGCAGTACTTC. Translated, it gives CASSVAGDRILYEQYF.

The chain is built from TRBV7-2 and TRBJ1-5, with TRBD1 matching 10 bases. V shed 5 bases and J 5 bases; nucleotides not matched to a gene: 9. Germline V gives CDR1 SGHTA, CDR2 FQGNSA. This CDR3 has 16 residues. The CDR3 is CASSPHGTGDDQPQHF. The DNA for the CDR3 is TGTGCCAGCAGCCCCCATGGGACAGGGGACGATCAGCCCCAGCATTTT.

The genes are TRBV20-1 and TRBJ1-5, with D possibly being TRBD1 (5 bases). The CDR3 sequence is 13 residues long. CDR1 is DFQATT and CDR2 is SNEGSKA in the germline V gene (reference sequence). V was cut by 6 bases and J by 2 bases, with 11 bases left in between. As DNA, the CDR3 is TGCAGTGCCCGGGGCCTGGGCAATCAGCCCCAGCATTTT. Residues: CSARGLGNQPQHF.

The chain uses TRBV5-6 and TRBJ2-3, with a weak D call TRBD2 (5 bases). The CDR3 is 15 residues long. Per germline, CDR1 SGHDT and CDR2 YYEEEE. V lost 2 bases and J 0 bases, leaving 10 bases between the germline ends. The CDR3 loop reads CASSLRGYSTDTQYF. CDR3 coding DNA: TGTGCCAGCAGCTTACGCGGGTACAGCACAGATACGCAGTATTTT.

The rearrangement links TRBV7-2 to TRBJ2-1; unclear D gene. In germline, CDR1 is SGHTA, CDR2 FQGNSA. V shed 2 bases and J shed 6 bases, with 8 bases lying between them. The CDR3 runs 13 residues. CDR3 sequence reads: CASSLFPSNEQFF. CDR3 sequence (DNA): TGTGCCAGCAGCTTATTTCCAAGCAATGAGCAGTTCTTC.

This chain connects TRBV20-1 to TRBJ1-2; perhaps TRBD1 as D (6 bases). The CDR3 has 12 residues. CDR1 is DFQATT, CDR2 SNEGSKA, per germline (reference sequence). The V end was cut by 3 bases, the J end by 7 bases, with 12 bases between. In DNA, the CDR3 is TGCAGTGCTAGCCCACCGACAGGTGGCTACACCTTC. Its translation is CSASPPTGGYTF.

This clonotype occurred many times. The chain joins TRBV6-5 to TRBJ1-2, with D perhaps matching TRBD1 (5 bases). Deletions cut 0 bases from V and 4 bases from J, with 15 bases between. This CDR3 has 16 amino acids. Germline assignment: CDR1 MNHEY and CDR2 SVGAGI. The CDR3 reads CASSYSQSRAGYGYTF. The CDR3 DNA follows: TGTGCCAGCAGTTACTCGCAATCCAGGGCAGGCTATGGCTACACCTTC.

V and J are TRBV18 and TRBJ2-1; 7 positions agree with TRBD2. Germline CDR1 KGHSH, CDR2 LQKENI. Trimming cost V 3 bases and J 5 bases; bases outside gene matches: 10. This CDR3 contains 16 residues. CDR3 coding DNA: TGTGCCAGCTCACCTCCCCTAGCGGACGTTGACAATGAGCAGTTCTTC. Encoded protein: CASSPPLADVDNEQFF.

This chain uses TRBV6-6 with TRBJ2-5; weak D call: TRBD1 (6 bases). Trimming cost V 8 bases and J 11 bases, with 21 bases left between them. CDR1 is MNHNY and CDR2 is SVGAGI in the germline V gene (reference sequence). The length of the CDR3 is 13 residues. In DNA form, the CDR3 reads TGTGCCAGCGGGGCAGGGGAGCACAATGAGCAGTACTTC. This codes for CASGAGEHNEQYF.

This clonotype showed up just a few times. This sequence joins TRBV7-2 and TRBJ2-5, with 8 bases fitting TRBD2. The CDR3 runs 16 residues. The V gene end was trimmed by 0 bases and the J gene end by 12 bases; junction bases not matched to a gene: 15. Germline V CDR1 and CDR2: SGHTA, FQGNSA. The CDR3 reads CASSLATSGTSGKKYF. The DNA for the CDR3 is TGTGCCAGCAGCTTAGCTACTAGCGGAACCTCGGGGAAAAAGTACTTC. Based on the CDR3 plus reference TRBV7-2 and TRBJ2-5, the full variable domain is GAGVSQSPSNKVTEKGKDVELRCDPISGHTALYWYRQSLGQGLEFLIYFQGNSAPDKSGLPSDRFSAERTGGSVSTLTIQRTQQEDSAVYLCASSLATSGTSGKKYFGPGTRLLVL.

This CDR3 reads CSAREWQAGELFF. The CDR3, as DNA: TGCAGTGCTAGAGAGTGGCAGGCCGGGGAGCTGTTTTTT. J is TRBJ2-2 and V is TRBV20-1; no firm D call. The V end lost 0 bases, the J end lost 6 bases, and 8 bases lay between the germline ends. The CDR3 loop spans 13 amino acids. Germline V gene lookup returns CDR1 DFQATT and CDR2 SNEGSKA (reference sequence).

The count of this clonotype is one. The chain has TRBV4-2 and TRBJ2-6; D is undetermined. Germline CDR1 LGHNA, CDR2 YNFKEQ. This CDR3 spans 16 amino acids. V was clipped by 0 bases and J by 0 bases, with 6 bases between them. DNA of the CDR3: TGTGCCAGCAGCCAAGACTCCGTCTCTGGGGCCAACGTCCTGACTTTC. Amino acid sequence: CASSQDSVSGANVLTF.

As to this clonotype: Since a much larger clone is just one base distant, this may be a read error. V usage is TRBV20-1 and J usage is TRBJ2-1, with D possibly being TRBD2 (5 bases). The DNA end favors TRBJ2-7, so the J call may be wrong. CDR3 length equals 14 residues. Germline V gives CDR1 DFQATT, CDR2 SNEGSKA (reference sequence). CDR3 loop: CSASRESSYNEQYF. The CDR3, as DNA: TGCAGTGCTAGTAGGGAGAGCTCCTACAATGAGCAGTACTTC.

CDR3 amino acids: CASSEAGTGQWPQHF. CDR3 DNA: TGTGCCAGCAGTGAAGCCGGGACAGGGCAATGGCCCCAGCATTTT. The chain uses TRBV6-1 and TRBJ1-5; TRBD1 matches 9 bases. Germline V gives CDR1 MNHNS, CDR2 SASEGT. V shed 0 bases and J 9 bases; nucleotides not matched to a gene: 6. CDR3 length: 15 residues.

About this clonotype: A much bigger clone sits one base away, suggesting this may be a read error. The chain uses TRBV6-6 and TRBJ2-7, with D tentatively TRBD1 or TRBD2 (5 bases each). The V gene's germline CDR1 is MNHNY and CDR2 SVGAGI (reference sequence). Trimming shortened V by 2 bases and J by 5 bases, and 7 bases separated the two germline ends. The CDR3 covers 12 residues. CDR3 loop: CASSYRDDEQYF. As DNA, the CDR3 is TGTGCCAGCAGTTACAGGGACGACGAGCAGTACTTC.

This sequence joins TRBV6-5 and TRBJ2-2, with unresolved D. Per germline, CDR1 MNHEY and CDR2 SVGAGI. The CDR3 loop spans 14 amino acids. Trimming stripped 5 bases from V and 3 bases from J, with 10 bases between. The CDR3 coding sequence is TGTGCCAGCAGTGGCGAGTTGGACACCGGGGAGCTGTTTTTT. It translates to CASSGELDTGELFF.

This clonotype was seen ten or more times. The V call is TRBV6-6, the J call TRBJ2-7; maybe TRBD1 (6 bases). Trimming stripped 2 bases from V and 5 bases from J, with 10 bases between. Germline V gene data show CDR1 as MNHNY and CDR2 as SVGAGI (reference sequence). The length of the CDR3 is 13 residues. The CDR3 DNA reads TGTGCCAGCAGTTACCTCACAGGGAACGAGCAGTACTTC. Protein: CASSYLTGNEQYF.

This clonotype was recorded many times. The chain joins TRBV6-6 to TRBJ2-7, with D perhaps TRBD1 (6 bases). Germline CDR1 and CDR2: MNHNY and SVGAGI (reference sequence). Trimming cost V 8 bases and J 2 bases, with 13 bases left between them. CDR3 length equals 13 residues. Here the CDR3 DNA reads TGTGCCAGCGGTGGACAGTCCCCCTACGAGCAGTACTTC. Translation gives CASGGQSPYEQYF.

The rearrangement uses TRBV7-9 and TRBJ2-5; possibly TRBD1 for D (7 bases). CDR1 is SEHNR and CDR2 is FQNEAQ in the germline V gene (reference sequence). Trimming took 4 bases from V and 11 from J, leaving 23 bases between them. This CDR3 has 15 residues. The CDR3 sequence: CASSSQRQGGYKQYF. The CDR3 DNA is TGTGCCAGCAGCTCCCAGAGACAGGGAGGATACAAGCAGTACTTC. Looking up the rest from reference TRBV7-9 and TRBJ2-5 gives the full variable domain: DTGVSQNPRHKITKRGQNVTFRCDPISEHNRLYWYRQTLGQGPEFLTYFQNEAQLEKSRLLSDRFSAERPKGSFSTLEIQRTEQGDSAMYLCASSSQRQGGYKQYFGPGTRLLVL.

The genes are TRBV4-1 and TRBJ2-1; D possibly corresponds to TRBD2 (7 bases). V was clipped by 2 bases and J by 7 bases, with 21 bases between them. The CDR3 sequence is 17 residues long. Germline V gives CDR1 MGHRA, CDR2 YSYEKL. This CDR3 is CASSQTQIGGAMNEQFF. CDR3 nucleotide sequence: TGCGCCAGCAGCCAAACTCAGATAGGGGGGGCTATGAATGAGCAGTTCTTC.